The 26 T cell receptor beta chains in this list originate from one sample, sequenced in a study of identical twins. MiXCR was run by TCRdb on the 5' RACE reads, yielding one entry per CDR3 protein. This table has around 370,000 distinct CDR3 sequences, 7% to 9.5% appearing once. Input material: naive T cells sorted from blood. Every receptor here comes from a woman between 45 and 60 years old in good health.

The CDR3 loop reads CASSYFMRDRTYEQYF. CDR3 nucleotide sequence: TGTGCCAGCAGCTACTTTATGAGGGACAGGACCTACGAGCAGTACTTC. This rearrangement joins TRBV6-1 to TRBJ2-7, with 8 bases that match TRBD1. Trimming removed 6 bases from V and 2 bases from J; junction bases left unmatched: 12. The CDR3 extends over 16 amino acids. Germline values: CDR1 MNHNS, CDR2 SASEGT.

This clonotype has a handful of counts. The V call is TRBV7-9, the J call TRBJ2-7; no definite D call. CDR1 is SEHNR and CDR2 is FQNEAQ in the germline V gene (reference sequence). The CDR3 is 12 residues long. V was cut by 5 bases and J by 2 bases, with 7 bases left in between. This CDR3 is CASSHSPYEQYF. The CDR3 DNA reads as TGTGCCAGCAGCCATTCCCCCTACGAGCAGTACTTC.

The rearrangement joins TRBV12-3 or TRBV12-4 to TRBJ2-3, with 10 positions matching TRBD2. This CDR3 has 15 residues. V dropped 6 bases and J dropped 4; count of bases not matched to a gene: 7. CDR3 loop: CASSRSSGSADTQYF. The CDR3 DNA is TGTGCCAGCAGCCGATCTAGCGGGAGCGCAGATACGCAGTATTTT.

V usage is TRBV7-3 and J usage is TRBJ2-7, with D maybe TRBD1 (6 bases). CDR1 SGHTA and CDR2 FQGTGA come from the germline V gene. V was shortened by 5 bases and J by 6 bases, with 14 bases between the two germline ends. CDR3 length: 13 residues. Written as DNA, the CDR3 is TGTGCCAGCAGCCCAGGGGCGTGGGGCGAGCAGTACTTC. Translating gives CASSPGAWGEQYF.

This clonotype was detected ten times or more. The chain employs TRBV5-1 and TRBJ2-2; 13 nucleotides align to TRBD2. Germline CDR1 reads SGHRS; CDR2 reads YFSETQ. V lost 4 bases to trimming and J lost 0 bases; unmatched junction nucleotides: 6. This CDR3 has 18 residues. The CDR3 DNA follows: TGCGCCAGCAGCCCCCGACTAGCGGGAGGATCGAACACCGGGGAGCTGTTTTTT. Its translation: CASSPRLAGGSNTGELFF.

The chain's CDR3 is CASSLETGGYTF. As DNA, the CDR3 is TGCGCCAGCAGCTTGGAGACGGGCGGCTACACCTTC. The gene calls are TRBV5-1 and TRBJ1-2; D uncertain. CDR1 is SGHRS and CDR2 is YFSETQ in the germline V gene. V lost 0 bases and J 8 bases, leaving 8 bases between the germline ends. The CDR3 extends over 12 amino acids.

This clonotype was picked up many times. The chain is built from TRBV2 and TRBJ2-7; 7 bases are shared with TRBD2. With 6 bases clipped from V and 2 bases from J, the junction kept 10 bases outside the gene matches. Germline lookup yields CDR1 SNHLY and CDR2 FYNNEI. This CDR3 contains 15 residues. CDR3 loop: CASSPLGGTTYEQYF. For the CDR3, the DNA is TGTGCCAGCAGCCCTCTAGGAGGGACTACCTACGAGCAGTACTTC.

This clonotype was detected a few times. The chain joins TRBV6-5 to TRBJ2-5; TRBD2 agrees at 12 bases. CDR1 is MNHEY and CDR2 is SVGAGI in the germline V gene. Germline trimming cut 4 bases from V and 2 bases from J; bases unmatched to any gene: 14. CDR3 length: 19 residues. The CDR3 spells CASSLTSGTSGSEQETQYF. The DNA for the CDR3 is TGTGCCAGCAGTTTAACATCCGGGACTAGCGGGTCTGAGCAAGAGACCCAGTACTTC.

The sample holds many counts of this clonotype. The chain carries TRBV18 and TRBJ2-1; TRBD1 is a possible D gene (6 bases). The germline CDR1 and CDR2 sequences are KGHSH and LQKENI. V shed 2 bases and J shed 5 bases, with 10 bases lying between them. The CDR3 consists of 14 residues. Here the CDR3 DNA reads TGTGCCAGCTCACCAAGGGCAGGGGACAATGAGCAGTTCTTC. It encodes CASSPRAGDNEQFF.

This clonotype was recorded at least ten times. This CDR3 reads CASSFRRRAEAFF. CDR3 nucleotide sequence: TGCGCCAGCAGCTTCAGACGGAGAGCTGAAGCTTTCTTT. The chain recombines TRBV5-1 with TRBJ1-1; D unresolved. CDR1 and CDR2 from the germline V gene are SGHRS and YFSETQ. The CDR3 runs 13 residues. Trimming shortened V by 2 bases and J by 6 bases, and 11 bases separated the two germline ends. Based on the CDR3 plus reference TRBV5-1 and TRBJ1-1, the full variable domain is KAGVTQTPRYLIKTRGQQVTLSCSPISGHRSVSWYQQTPGQGLQFLFEYFSETQRNKGNFPGRFSGRQFSNSRSEMNVSTLELGDSALYLCASSFRRRAEAFFGQGTRLTVV.

This clonotype came up a few times. This sequence joins TRBV7-6 and TRBJ2-5; D ambiguous. V dropped 0 bases and J dropped 5 bases, with 7 bases sitting between them. In germline, CDR1 is SGHVS, CDR2 FNYEAQ. The CDR3 is 13 residues long. Here the CDR3 DNA reads TGTGCCAGCAGCTTAGCCCTTTTTGAGACCCAGTACTTC. It is translated as CASSLALFETQYF. Full variable domain (rest looked up from reference TRBV7-6 and TRBJ2-5): GAGVSQSPRYKVTKRGQDVALRCDPISGHVSLYWYRQALGQGPEFLTYFNYEAQQDKSGLPNDRFSAERPEGSISTLTIQRTEQRDSAMYRCASSLALFETQYFGPGTRLLVL.

The table lists this clonotype with many counts. This chain links TRBV12-3 or TRBV12-4 with TRBJ1-1; D remains ambiguous. The ends were cut back, 3 bases at V and 4 bases at J, with 15 bases in the middle. CDR3 length: 15 residues. In nucleotides, the CDR3 is TGTGCCAGCAGTTTTGGAGCGGCAAGGAGCACTGAAGCTTTCTTT. Residues: CASSFGAARSTEAFF.

The chain joins TRBV5-1 to TRBJ1-5, with a possible D match to TRBD1 (6 bases). CDR1 is SGHRS and CDR2 is YFSETQ in the germline V gene. The CDR3 sequence is 13 residues long. Trimming cost V 0 bases and J 10 bases, with 11 bases left between them. CDR3 residues: CASSLDAGGPQHF. The CDR3 nucleotides are TGCGCCAGCAGCTTGGATGCGGGGGGCCCCCAGCATTTT.

The chain combines TRBV7-9 with TRBJ2-1; D is ambiguous. V was cut by 7 bases and J by 5 bases, with 24 bases left in between. CDR3 length: 17 amino acids. CDR1 and CDR2 from the germline V gene are SEHNR and FQNEAQ (reference sequence). CDR3 sequence: CASNQPRPEPPHNEQFF. CDR3 coding DNA: TGTGCCAGCAACCAACCGAGACCCGAACCTCCACACAATGAGCAGTTCTTC.

This clonotype showed up just a few times. This sequence joins TRBV29-1 and TRBJ1-4; D ambiguous. From germline, CDR1 is SQVTM and CDR2 ANQGSEA. Trimming cost V 6 bases and J 8 bases, with 10 bases left between them. The CDR3 length is 11 residues. CDR3 sequence reads: CSVQTLEKLFF. In DNA form, the CDR3 reads TGCAGCGTCCAGACGCTCGAAAAACTGTTTTTT.

This clonotype turned up a few times. The rearrangement links TRBV7-2 to TRBJ2-4; tentative D call: TRBD2 (6 bases). Trimming shortened V by 1 base and J by 0 bases, and 10 bases separated the two germline ends. The CDR3 extends over 16 amino acids. Per germline, CDR1 SGHTA and CDR2 FQGNSA. CDR3 protein: CASSLETSLAKNIQYF. The CDR3 DNA is TGTGCCAGCAGCTTAGAAACTAGCCTAGCCAAAAACATTCAGTACTTC.

This clonotype was counted between two and nine times. The chain couples TRBV5-1 to TRBJ1-1; D unclear. This CDR3 spans 13 amino acids. V gave up 4 bases and J gave up 5 bases, with 12 bases separating them. Germline V gives CDR1 SGHRS, CDR2 YFSETQ. The CDR3 spells CASSQDLRTEAFF. CDR3 DNA: TGCGCCAGCAGCCAGGATTTGAGAACTGAAGCTTTCTTT.

The genes are TRBV20-1 and TRBJ2-2; unclear D gene. Germline lookup yields CDR1 DFQATT and CDR2 SNEGSKA (reference sequence). Trimming removed 1 base from V and 0 bases from J, with 3 bases in between. The CDR3 runs to 13 residues. The CDR3: CSARGANTGELFF. CDR3 in DNA: TGCAGTGCTAGAGGGGCGAACACCGGGGAGCTGTTTTTT.

This clonotype has ten or more counts. The chain employs TRBV10-3 and TRBJ2-3, with 8 bases lining up with TRBD2. CDR1 and CDR2 from the germline V gene are ENHRY and SYGVKD. V dropped 11 bases and J dropped 2; count of bases not matched to a gene: 9. The CDR3 consists of 14 residues. CDR3 protein: CAVVAGPLTDTQYF. As DNA, the CDR3 is TGTGCCGTCGTAGCGGGACCTCTCACAGATACGCAGTATTTT.

The gene calls are TRBV5-5 and TRBJ1-1; TRBD1 matches at 8 bases. With 0 bases clipped from V and 2 bases from J, the junction kept 6 bases outside the gene matches. The CDR3 is 16 amino acids. Germline CDR1 and CDR2: SGHKS and YYEKEE (reference sequence). CDR3 in amino acids: CASSLEGDRPNTEAFF. The CDR3, as DNA: TGTGCCAGCAGCTTGGAGGGGGACAGGCCTAACACTGAAGCTTTCTTT. The full variable domain, completed using reference TRBV5-5 and TRBJ1-1, is DAGVTQSPTHLIKTRGQQVTLRCSPISGHKSVSWYQQVLGQGPQFIFQYYEKEERGRGNFPDRFSARQFPNYSSELNVNALLLGDSALYLCASSLEGDRPNTEAFFGQGTRLTVV.

This chain links TRBV29-1 with TRBJ2-5; D unclear. Germline CDR1 SQVTM, CDR2 ANQGSEA. This CDR3 region has 13 residues. V was clipped by 3 bases and J by 2 bases, with 10 bases between them. CDR3 region: CSVDGLTQETQYF. In DNA form, the CDR3 reads TGCAGCGTTGACGGTTTAACGCAAGAGACCCAGTACTTC.

This rearrangement joins TRBV6-6 to TRBJ2-7; possibly TRBD2 for D (5 bases). CDR3 length: 12 residues. Trimming left V 7 bases short and J 6 bases short, with 13 bases between. Germline CDR1 and CDR2: MNHNY and SVGAGI (reference sequence). Here the CDR3 DNA reads TGTGCCAGCACCGGGGAAACGGGCGAGCAGTACTTC. Amino acids: CASTGETGEQYF.

This chain connects TRBV15 to TRBJ1-2, with D possibly TRBD1 on 6 matching bases. This CDR3 has 16 amino acids. CDR1 is LNHNV and CDR2 is YYDKDF in the germline V gene (reference sequence). V was clipped by 0 bases and J by 6 bases, with 17 bases between them. The CDR3 loop is CATSRERARGSDGYTF. CDR3 nucleotides: TGTGCCACCAGCAGAGAAAGGGCCAGGGGATCGGATGGCTACACCTTC.

The V and J genes are TRBV4-1 and TRBJ2-7, with TRBD2 matching over 8 bases. The trim removed 6 bases at V and 6 bases at J, leaving 10 bases unmatched. CDR1 is MGHRA and CDR2 is YSYEKL in the germline V gene. This CDR3 is built from 14 residues. As DNA, the CDR3 is TGCGCCAGCAGGCAGCCGGGACTAGGATCCGAGCAGTACTTC. This sequence encodes CASRQPGLGSEQYF.

The genes are TRBV20-1 and TRBJ1-2; 7 bases are a match to TRBD1. The CDR3 contains 13 residues. CDR1 DFQATT and CDR2 SNEGSKA come from the germline V gene (reference sequence). J gave up 6 bases and V 1 base, and 5 bases lay outside the gene matches. The CDR3 reads CSARVPGQDGYTF. For the CDR3, the DNA is TGCAGTGCTAGAGTTCCTGGACAGGATGGCTACACCTTC.

This clonotype was seen more than once but under ten times. The chain has TRBV11-2 and TRBJ2-7; D possibly corresponds to TRBD1 (6 bases). The V gene's germline CDR1 is SGHAT and CDR2 FQNNGV. CDR3 length: 14 amino acids. V was cut by 6 bases and J by 2 bases, with 14 bases left in between. For the CDR3, the DNA is TGTGCCAGCAGTTCTAGACAGGATCCCTACGAGCAGTACTTC. This translates into CASSSRQDPYEQYF.